Below, one T cell receptor (beta chain) is given with its context. The V end lost 1 base, the J end lost 8 bases, and 12 bases lay between the germline ends. Germline V lookup: CDR1 MNHEY, CDR2 SMNVEV (reference sequence). This CDR3 is built from 14 residues. These data are taken from a study of cytomegalovirus exposure and HLA in healthy donors. Study in general: There were some 380 genotyped donors. Of these, 81% fell in the genetic ancestry cluster associated with self-reported Caucasian donors.

It was with 60 Vbeta and 13 Jbeta primers that the PCR ran. Authors' analysis steps: Some 9.9 million shared chains were among tens of millions of unique TCR beta chains counted in a later analysis. Clones were read by immunoSEQ multiplex PCR, and TCRdb kept only the in-frame ones, dropping some. V and J calls and clone size are as listed in that table; D and trimming were resolved from the DNA. Of about 130,000 clones in the sample, 75% to 85% were seen once. Sequencing used PBMCs. The receptor comes from a woman aged 40 to 50 in good health and CMV-seronegative. The chain recombines TRBV27 with TRBJ1-5; D remains ambiguous. Written as DNA, the CDR3 is TGTGCCAGCAGTTTATATGGCAGGCAGGAGCCCCAGCATTTT. It specifies CASSLYGRQEPQHF.